The 26 T cell receptor beta chains presented below share a single source sample, sequenced in a study of blood T cell repertoires in COVID-19. Here immunoSEQ multiplex PCR was the method, and the copy in TCRdb shows in-frame clones only, minus some. Of 180,000 or so clones listed, more than 70% were seen once; the top ten hold 1.6%. What was sequenced was peripheral blood. The source is a man aged 18 to 29 with active or convalescent COVID-19.

The J gene is TRBJ2-7, the V gene TRBV18, with 9 positions matching TRBD1. This CDR3 has 15 amino acids. Germline V gene sequence: CDR1 KGHSH, CDR2 LQKENI. The J segment lost 2 bases and the V segment lost 6 bases, leaving 8 bases of the junction unmatched. For the CDR3, the DNA is TGTGCCAGCTCTCCTCGGGACAGGGAGCCCTACGAGCAGTACTTC. Amino acid sequence: CASSPRDREPYEQYF.

J is TRBJ1-2 and V is TRBV13; TRBD1 agrees at 8 bases. The germline V gene has CDR1 PRHDT and CDR2 FYEKMQ (reference sequence). Germline trimming cut 8 bases from V and 1 base from J; bases unmatched to any gene: 6. The CDR3 length is 14 residues. This CDR3 reads CASGDRHLNYGYTF. Written as DNA, the CDR3 is TGTGCCAGCGGGGACAGGCATCTTAACTATGGCTACACCTTC.

The V call is TRBV6-5, the J call TRBJ2-7, with 8 bases matching TRBD1. CDR1 MNHEY and CDR2 SVGAGI come from the germline V gene. V lost 2 bases and J lost 2; bases outside the gene matches: 5. The CDR3 runs to 15 residues. The CDR3 loop reads CASSYARQGTYEQYF. The CDR3 DNA reads as TGTGCCAGCAGTTACGCACGACAGGGGACCTACGAGCAGTACTTC.

This clone was observed once. V usage is TRBV6-6 and J usage is TRBJ2-2; 8 nucleotides agree with TRBD2. Germline trimming cut 2 bases from V and 8 bases from J; bases unmatched to any gene: 10. Per germline, CDR1 MNHNY and CDR2 SVGAGI (reference sequence). The CDR3 has 16 residues. CDR3 DNA: TGTGCCAGCAGTTACGACGGGGCGGGAGGCCGGGGGGAGCTGTTTTTT. It is translated as CASSYDGAGGRGELFF.

CDR3 sequence: CASQPSSGNTIYF. CDR3 bases: TGTGCCAGCCAACCCAGCTCTGGAAACACCATATATTTT. This chain uses TRBV18 with TRBJ1-3; D remains unclear. The germline V gene encodes CDR1 KGHSH and CDR2 LQKENI. V dropped 8 bases and J dropped 0 bases, with 8 bases sitting between them. CDR3 size: 13 residues.

As DNA, the CDR3 is TGTGCCAGCAGCTTAGCCCGGACAGATGAAGCTTTCTTT. The encoded protein is CASSLARTDEAFF. The gene calls are TRBV7-2 and TRBJ1-1; the D gene is possibly TRBD1 (6 bases). CDR1 SGHTA and CDR2 FQGNSA come from the germline V gene. The CDR3 has 13 amino acids. Between the trimmed V and J ends, which lost 0 bases and 7 bases, there was a span of 9 bases.

The chain carries TRBV18 and TRBJ1-2, with a possible D match to TRBD1 (5 bases). CDR1 and CDR2 (germline): KGHSH, LQKENI. The CDR3 spans 15 residues. Trimming took off 1 base at V and 1 base at J, with 10 bases between the two ends. DNA of the CDR3: TGTGCCAGCTCACCACTTACGGGGGGTAACTATGGCTACACCTTC. Protein product: CASSPLTGGNYGYTF.

The chain is built from TRBV19 and TRBJ2-5; a possible D gene is TRBD1 (5 bases). CDR1 and CDR2 from the germline V gene are LNHDA and SQIVND (reference sequence). The CDR3 sequence is 16 residues long. The V end lost 5 bases, the J end lost 4 bases, and 20 bases lay between the germline ends. The CDR3 is CASSLRTPSEGETQYF. Here the CDR3 DNA reads TGTGCCAGTAGTCTACGGACACCATCGGAAGGAGAGACCCAGTACTTC.

This rearrangement joins TRBV19 to TRBJ1-5; 9 nucleotides agree with TRBD1. J was trimmed by 2 bases and V by 3 bases; bases with no gene match: 20. The CDR3 loop spans 21 amino acids. Germline V lookup: CDR1 LNHDA, CDR2 SQIVND (reference sequence). The CDR3 region is CASSIGRGWTGAGRGNQPQHF. The CDR3 DNA sequence: TGTGCCAGTAGTATCGGTAGGGGATGGACAGGGGCCGGGCGAGGCAATCAGCCCCAGCATTTT.

This CDR3 reads CASLDRPNTEAFF. In DNA form, the CDR3 reads TGTGCCTCTTTGGACAGGCCGAACACTGAAGCTTTCTTT. The V call is TRBV10-3, the J call TRBJ1-1; 7 nucleotides agree with TRBD1. The V gene end was trimmed by 11 bases and the J gene end by 1 base; junction bases not matched to a gene: 7. Germline V gene data show CDR1 as ENHRY and CDR2 as SYGVKD. The CDR3 has 13 amino acids.

Here the CDR3 reads CASSPPGLPSGKDNSLAKNIQYF. CDR3 DNA: TGCGCCAGCAGTCCGCCGGGTTTACCTAGCGGCAAAGATAATTCTCTAGCCAAAAACATTCAGTACTTC. The chain is built from TRBV23-1 and TRBJ2-4; 7 bases are shared with TRBD2. TRBV23-1 is known as an ORF, though its function is uncertain. With 4 bases clipped from V and 0 bases from J, the junction kept 27 bases outside the gene matches. This CDR3 comprises 23 residues.

The chain employs TRBV3-1 (or the pseudogene TRBV3-2) and TRBJ1-2; D gene uncertain. With 3 bases removed from V and 8 bases from J, the gap between germline ends came to 13 bases. The CDR3 length is 13 residues. Per the germline V gene, CDR1 is LGHDT and CDR2 is YNNKEL (reference sequence). CDR3: CASSHSSQAGYTF. In DNA, the CDR3 is TGTGCCAGCAGCCATTCCTCTCAAGCGGGCTACACCTTC.

This clone has just a few counts. The chain carries TRBV6-5 and TRBJ2-3, with TRBD2 identical over 11 bases. Germline CDR1 MNHEY, CDR2 SVGAGI. V lost 6 bases and J lost 4; bases outside the gene matches: 6. The CDR3 length is 15 residues. The CDR3 bases are TGTGCCAGCAGCGGGCTAGCGGGGGGTTCAGATACGCAGTATTTT. It encodes CASSGLAGGSDTQYF.

This rearrangement joins TRBV6-6 to TRBJ1-6; TRBD1 might be the D (6 bases). This CDR3 is built from 15 residues. CDR1 is MNHNY and CDR2 is SVGAGI in the germline V gene (reference sequence). The V and J ends lost 5 bases and 4 bases respectively, with 12 bases between them. The CDR3, as DNA: TGTGCCAGCAGTCCTACAGGGATTTATAATTCACCCCTCCACTTT. Translation: CASSPTGIYNSPLHF.

The chain is built from TRBV18 and TRBJ2-1; 7 bases are shared with TRBD2. Per the germline V gene, CDR1 is KGHSH and CDR2 is LQKENI. The J segment lost 1 base and the V segment lost 5 bases, leaving 8 bases of the junction unmatched. The CDR3 runs 16 residues. The CDR3 DNA sequence: TGTGCCAGCTCAACTTTGGGAGCGGGGTCCTACAATGAGCAGTTCTTC. Translated: CASSTLGAGSYNEQFF.

This chain connects TRBV28 to TRBJ1-1; the D gene is possibly TRBD1 (5 bases). Trimming pared 6 bases from V and 1 base from J, leaving 12 bases between. The CDR3 is 14 amino acids. Per germline, CDR1 MDHEN and CDR2 SYDVKM. The CDR3 nucleotides read TGTGCCAGCAGCCCCCTGACAGCGAACACTGAAGCTTTCTTT. Translating it yields CASSPLTANTEAFF.

This chain connects TRBV11-2 to TRBJ2-7; D perhaps matches TRBD2 (6 bases). Germline assignment: CDR1 SGHAT and CDR2 FQNNGV. The CDR3 covers 15 residues. V was shortened by 5 bases and J by 5 bases, with 19 bases between the two germline ends. CDR3 protein: CASSVEAGLTDEQYF. In DNA, the CDR3 is TGTGCCAGCAGCGTCGAGGCGGGACTGACGGACGAGCAGTACTTC.

V gene TRBV6-2 or TRBV6-3 combines with J gene TRBJ2-3; 8 nucleotides align to TRBD2. Trimming cost V 5 bases and J 2 bases; bases outside gene matches: 6. This CDR3 contains 15 residues. CDR1 and CDR2 (germline): MNHEY, SVGEGT. Here the CDR3 DNA reads TGTGCCAGCAGTAGCGGGGGCACCAACACAGATACGCAGTATTTT. Translating it yields CASSSGGTNTDTQYF.

The chain carries TRBV29-1 and TRBJ2-3; 8 nucleotides match TRBD2. Germline values: CDR1 SQVTM, CDR2 ANQGSEA. V was clipped by 4 bases and J by 9 bases; unmatched bases: 9. CDR3 length: 13 residues. DNA for the CDR3: TGCAGCGTTGGGCAAGCGGGAGATGGGACGCAGTATTTT. Amino acid sequence: CSVGQAGDGTQYF.

V gene TRBV27 combines with J gene TRBJ1-5, with TRBD1 matching over 7 bases. The CDR3 has 17 residues. The J segment lost 0 bases and the V segment lost 8 bases, leaving 13 bases of the junction unmatched. Germline V gene data show CDR1 as MNHEY and CDR2 as SMNVEV (reference sequence). CDR3 coding DNA: TGTGCCAGCTATCTTCCGACAGGGCCATATAGCAATCAGCCCCAGCATTTT. Protein: CASYLPTGPYSNQPQHF.

The CDR3: CASSMIFGTGKYEQYF. The CDR3 coding sequence is TGTGCCAGTAGTATGATCTTTGGGACAGGGAAATACGAGCAGTACTTC. The chain recombines TRBV19 with TRBJ2-7, with 9 bases matching TRBD1. The germline V gene has CDR1 LNHDA and CDR2 SQIVND (reference sequence). V gave up 3 bases and J gave up 4 bases; unmatched junction bases: 10. The CDR3 spans 16 residues.

The chain uses TRBV14 and TRBJ1-6; possible D gene TRBD1, 6 bases. CDR1 is SGHDN, CDR2 FVKESK, per germline. V was shortened by 3 bases and J by 6 bases, with 12 bases between the two germline ends. The CDR3 length is 15 residues. The CDR3 DNA reads as TGTGCCAGCAGCCATGGTGGGGGCCGTAATTCACCCCTCCACTTT. Residues: CASSHGGGRNSPLHF.

CDR3 loop: CASSPGILAGGEHQETQYF. CDR3 nucleotides: TGTGCCAGCAGCCCTGGAATACTAGCGGGAGGCGAACACCAAGAGACCCAGTACTTC. The rearrangement links TRBV6-2 or TRBV6-3 to TRBJ2-5; 12 bases line up with TRBD2. Germline V gene lookup returns CDR1 MNHEY and CDR2 SVGEGT. This CDR3 has 19 amino acids. V trimming: 6 bases; J trimming: 0 bases; junction bases outside the gene matches: 14.

V is TRBV7-3 and J is TRBJ2-1; D is possibly TRBD2 (5 bases). Between the trimmed V and J ends, which lost 2 bases and 7 bases, there was a span of 12 bases. Per the germline V gene, CDR1 is SGHTA and CDR2 is FQGTGA. CDR3 length: 14 residues. This CDR3 is CASSLQPGGNEQFF. CDR3 coding DNA: TGTGCCAGCAGCTTACAGCCGGGCGGGAATGAGCAGTTCTTC.

This chain links TRBV15 with TRBJ1-1; TRBD1 might be the D (5 bases). CDR1 LNHNV and CDR2 YYDKDF come from the germline V gene (reference sequence). V was trimmed by 0 bases and J by 1 base, leaving 9 bases between them. This CDR3 spans 15 amino acids. The CDR3, as DNA: TGTGCCACCAGCAGAGAATACAGGCCGAACACTGAAGCTTTCTTT. Protein: CATSREYRPNTEAFF.

The chain joins TRBV6-8 to TRBJ2-1; the match to TRBD2 covers 12 bases. J was trimmed by 7 bases and V by 9 bases; bases with no gene match: 4. The CDR3 has 13 amino acids. Germline CDR1 and CDR2: MNHGY and SAAAGT. DNA for the CDR3: TGTGCCAGGACTAGCGGGGGAGGGAATGAGCAGTTCTTC. Protein product: CARTSGGGNEQFF.